The text below deals with one T cell receptor beta chain. Antigen: not known. Time point reported: baseline pretreatment blood. The treatment was: 15 Gy SBRT to primary tumor, nephrectomy 4 weeks later. Profiling relied on immunoSEQ multiplex PCR, and the TCRdb table lists in-frame clones only, not all of them. The table lists approximately 110,000 clones, roughly 85% of them singletons. The entry originates in a study of radiation and T cells in renal cell carcinoma. Across the whole study: Nephrectomy followed 15 Gy stereotactic body radiation by 4 weeks.

Study-level results: Pretreatment tumor biopsies were lacking, so baseline clonotypes are unknown. From baseline, blood top tumor clonotypes peaked at 2 weeks post-radiation.

The CDR3 has 15 residues. Per germline, CDR1 LNHDA and CDR2 SQIVND (reference sequence). V was shortened by 7 bases and J by 7 bases, with 17 bases between the two germline ends. The starting material was blood, obtained from a patient whose treatment included radiotherapy and nephrectomy. The source is a woman aged 55-75 years with renal cell carcinoma. V and J are TRBV19 and TRBJ1-6; the D gene is possibly TRBD1 (5 bases). The DNA of the CDR3 is TGTGCCAGTAACCGGGAGCAGGGTTGGAATTCACCCCTCCACTTT. Protein: CASNREQGWNSPLHF.